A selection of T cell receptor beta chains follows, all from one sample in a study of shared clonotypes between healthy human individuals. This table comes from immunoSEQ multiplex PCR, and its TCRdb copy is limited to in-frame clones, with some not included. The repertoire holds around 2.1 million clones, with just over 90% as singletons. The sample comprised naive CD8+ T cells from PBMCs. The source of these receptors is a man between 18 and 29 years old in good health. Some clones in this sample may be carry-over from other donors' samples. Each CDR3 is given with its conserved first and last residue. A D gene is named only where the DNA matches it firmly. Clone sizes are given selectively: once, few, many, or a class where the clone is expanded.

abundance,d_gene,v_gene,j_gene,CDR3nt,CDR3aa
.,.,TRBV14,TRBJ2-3,TGTGCCAGCAGCCTTGGACAGGGGACTAGTCCCCTTACAGATACGCAGTATTTT,CASSLGQGTSPLTDTQYF
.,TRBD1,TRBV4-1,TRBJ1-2,TGCGCCAGCAGCCAAGACACCGGGACAGGGGCCGCTAATGGCTACACCTTC,CASSQDTGTGAANGYTF
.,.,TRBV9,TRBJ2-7,TGTGCCAGCAGCGCGGAGGACAGCTACGAGCAGTACTTC,CASSAEDSYEQYF
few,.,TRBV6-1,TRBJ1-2,TGTGCCAGCAGTATAACAGGGATCGGCTACACCTTC,CASSITGIGYTF
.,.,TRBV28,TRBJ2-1,TGTGCCAGTGGCTCGGTCAACAATGAGCAGTTCTTC,CASGSVNNEQFF
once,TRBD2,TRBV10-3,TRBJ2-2,TGTGCCATCAGTGAGTTGACTAGCGGGAGTCGAAACACCGGGGAGCTGTTTTTT,CAISELTSGSRNTGELFF
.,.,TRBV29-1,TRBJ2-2,TGCAGCGTCAAATGGGGTAACGGGGAGCTGTTTTTT,CSVKWGNGELFF
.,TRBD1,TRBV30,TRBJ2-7,TGTGCCTGGAGTGTATTGACAGGGGGCTCCTACGAGCAGTACTTC,CAWSVLTGGSYEQYF
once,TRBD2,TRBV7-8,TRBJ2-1,TGTGCCAGCACCTTAGCGGGAGGGAATGAGCAGTTCTTC,CASTLAGGNEQFF
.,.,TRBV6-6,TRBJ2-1,TGTGCCAGCAGTTTCGGACTTCACAATGAGCAGTTCTTC,CASSFGLHNEQFF
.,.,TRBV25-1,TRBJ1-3,TGTGCCAGCAGTGAATATGGCAGCCTCTCTGGAAACACCATATATTTT,CASSEYGSLSGNTIYF
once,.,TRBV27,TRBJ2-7,TGTGCCAGCAGTCCCCGCGGACCCTACTACGAGCAGTACTTC,CASSPRGPYYEQYF
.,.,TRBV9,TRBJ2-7,TGTGCCAGCAGCCCCCGGGATCTACGCGAGCAGTACTTC,CASSPRDLREQYF
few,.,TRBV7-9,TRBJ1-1,TGTGCCAGCAGCTTAGGTCCGGCTGAAGCTTTCTTT,CASSLGPAEAFF
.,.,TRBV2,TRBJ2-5,TGTGCCAGCAGGGGCCCGATGGGCCATGGCGAGACCCAGTACTTC,CASRGPMGHGETQYF
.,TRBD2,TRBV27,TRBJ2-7,TGTGCCAGCAGTTTGGCAGCGGGAACCCACTACGAGCAGTACTTC,CASSLAAGTHYEQYF
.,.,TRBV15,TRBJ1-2,TGTGCCACCAGTGAGTTTAGGACACCCGATAACTATGGCTACACCTTC,CATSEFRTPDNYGYTF
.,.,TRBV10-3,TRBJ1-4,TGTGCCATCAGTGATCTGGGGCTTAATGAAAAACTGTTTTTT,CAISDLGLNEKLFF
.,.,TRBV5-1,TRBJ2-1,TGCGCCAGCAGCATAAATAGCGGTCCCTACAATGAGCAGTTCTTC,CASSINSGPYNEQFF
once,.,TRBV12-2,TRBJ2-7,TGTGCAAGTCGCTCCGGTATACCCTACGAGCAGTACTTC,CASRSGIPYEQYF
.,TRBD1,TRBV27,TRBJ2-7,TGTGCCAGCAGAACCCCCGGGACAGGGTCGTACGAGCAGTACTTC,CASRTPGTGSYEQYF
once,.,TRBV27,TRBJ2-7,TGTGCCAGCAGTTTATCTAGGGGAGGAGAGCAGTACTTC,CASSLSRGGEQYF
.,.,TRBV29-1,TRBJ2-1,TGCAGCGTGTCGGCCCCGCTTGCGAATGAGCAGTTCTTC,CSVSAPLANEQFF
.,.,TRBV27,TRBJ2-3,TGTGCCAGCAGTTTAATACAGGGAGGGGATACGCAGTATTTT,CASSLIQGGDTQYF
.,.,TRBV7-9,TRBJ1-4,TGTGCCAGCAGCTCCTCAGGGCGGGGACACCCTAATGAAAAACTGTTTTTT,CASSSSGRGHPNEKLFF
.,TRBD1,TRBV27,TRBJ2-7,TGTGCCAGCAGTTTATTAGGGGGACAGGGGTCCTACGAGCAGTACTTC,CASSLLGGQGSYEQYF
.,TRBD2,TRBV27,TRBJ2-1,TGTGCCAGCAGGAAACTAGCGGGACCCAATGAGCAGTTCTTC,CASRKLAGPNEQFF
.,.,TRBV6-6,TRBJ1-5,TGTGCCAGCAGTCCCGGGGTAACCAATCAGCCCCAGCATTTT,CASSPGVTNQPQHF
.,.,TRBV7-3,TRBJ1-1,TGTGCCAGCAGCTTATCCCAGGGAGGGGGAGGAGCTTTCTTT,CASSLSQGGGGAFF
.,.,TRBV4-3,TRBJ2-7,TGCGCCAGCAGCCAGGTGGGAAGGTCGCGGGTAAGCTCCTACGAGCAGTACTTC,CASSQVGRSRVSSYEQYF
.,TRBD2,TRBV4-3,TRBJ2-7,TGCGCCAGCAGCACTAGCGGGAGGGCCTACGAGCAGTACTTC,CASSTSGRAYEQYF
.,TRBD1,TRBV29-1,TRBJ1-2,TGCAGCGTGGACAGGGGTCCGGGAGATGGCTACACCTTC,CSVDRGPGDGYTF
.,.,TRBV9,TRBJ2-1,TGTGCCAGCAGCGATTACGGGACAACAGACAATGAGCAGTTCTTC,CASSDYGTTDNEQFF
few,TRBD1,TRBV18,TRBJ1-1,TGTGCCACCGAGGGGGCGGTGGACACTGAAGCTTTCTTT,CATEGAVDTEAFF
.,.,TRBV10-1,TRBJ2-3,TGCGCCAGCAGTGGACAACCCACAGATACGCAGTATTTT,CASSGQPTDTQYF
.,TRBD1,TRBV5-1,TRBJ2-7,TGCGCCAGCGAACCCGGGACAGGGAACGACGAGCAGTACTTC,CASEPGTGNDEQYF
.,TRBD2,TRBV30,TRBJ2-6,TGTGCCTGGAGTGCATCGGCGGGGGATAGCTCTGGGGCCAACGTCCTGACTTTC,CAWSASAGDSSGANVLTF
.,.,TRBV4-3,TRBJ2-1,TGCGCCAGCAGCCAAGATCAGGTGCCCTACAATGAGCAGTTCTTC,CASSQDQVPYNEQFF
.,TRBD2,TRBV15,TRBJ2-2,TGTGCCACCAGCCGTCCCGTTTGGCGGGAGGAAACTAATTGGGACACCGGGGAGCTGTTTTTT,CATSRPVWREETNWDTGELFF
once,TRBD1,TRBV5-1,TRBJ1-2,TGCGCCAGCAGCTCCGGGACAGGGGCCGACGGTGGCTACACCTTC,CASSSGTGADGGYTF
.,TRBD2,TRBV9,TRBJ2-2,TGTGCCAGCAGCGGGGTAACTAGCGAGTACGGGGAGCTGTTTTTT,CASSGVTSEYGELFF
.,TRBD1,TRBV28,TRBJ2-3,TGTGCCAGCAGTTTATTCGGACAGGGGGCAGGATTCGGGACTAGCACAGATACGCAGTATTTT,CASSLFGQGAGFGTSTDTQYF
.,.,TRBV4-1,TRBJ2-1,TGCGCCAGCAGCCAAGATCCGGGTAGCCTCAGGGGCTGGGACAATGAGCAGTTCTTC,CASSQDPGSLRGWDNEQFF
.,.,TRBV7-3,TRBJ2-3,TGTGCCAGCAGCCCCGGCCGGGAAGGGAGGAATACGCAGTATTTT,CASSPGREGRNTQYF
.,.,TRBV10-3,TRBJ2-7,TGTGCCATCAGTGATCTAGACAGAAACTACGAGCAGTACTTC,CAISDLDRNYEQYF
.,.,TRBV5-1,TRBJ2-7,TGCGCCAGCAGCTTGCCAGGGAACAACGAGCAGTACTTC,CASSLPGNNEQYF
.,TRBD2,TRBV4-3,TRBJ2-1,TGCGCCAGCAGCCAAGATTATTGGGGACTAGACCCCAACAATGAGCAGTTCTTC,CASSQDYWGLDPNNEQFF
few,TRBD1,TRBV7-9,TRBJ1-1,TGTGCCAGCAGCCCCGGGACAGGGGACACTGAAGCTTTCTTT,CASSPGTGDTEAFF
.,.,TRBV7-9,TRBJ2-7,TGTGCCAGCAGCCCAGCAGTCAGAGAGAGGCGCTACGAGCAGTACTTC,CASSPAVRERRYEQYF
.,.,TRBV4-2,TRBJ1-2,TGTGCCAGCAGCCAAGATCCGGCACAGGGCCTGGGCTACACCTTC,CASSQDPAQGLGYTF
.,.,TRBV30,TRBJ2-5,TGTGCCTGGAGTCACAGCCAAGAGACCCAGTACTTC,CAWSHSQETQYF
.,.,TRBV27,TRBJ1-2,TGTGCCAGCAGTTTATCAAAGAACTATGGCTACACCTTC,CASSLSKNYGYTF
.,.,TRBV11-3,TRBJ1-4,TGTGCCAGCAGCTTACCTCGGGGGGTCGGCCTCGCTAATGAAAAACTGTTTTTT,CASSLPRGVGLANEKLFF
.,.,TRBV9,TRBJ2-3,TGTGCCAGCAGCGTAGGGACAACTAGCACAGATACGCAGTATTTT,CASSVGTTSTDTQYF
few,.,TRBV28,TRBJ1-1,TGTGCCAGCACCCAGGGGAGGGGAGGAACTGAAGCTTTCTTT,CASTQGRGGTEAFF
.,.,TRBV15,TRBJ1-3,TGTGCCACCAGCAGAGGAGGGTCCCCTGGAAACACCATATATTTT,CATSRGGSPGNTIYF
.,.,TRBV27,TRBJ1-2,TGTGCCAGCAGTTTGCTGTCAGGCGATGGCTACACCTTC,CASSLLSGDGYTF
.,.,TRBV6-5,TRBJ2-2,TGTGCCAGCAGTTATGGTCCCGGGGAGCTGTTTTTT,CASSYGPGELFF